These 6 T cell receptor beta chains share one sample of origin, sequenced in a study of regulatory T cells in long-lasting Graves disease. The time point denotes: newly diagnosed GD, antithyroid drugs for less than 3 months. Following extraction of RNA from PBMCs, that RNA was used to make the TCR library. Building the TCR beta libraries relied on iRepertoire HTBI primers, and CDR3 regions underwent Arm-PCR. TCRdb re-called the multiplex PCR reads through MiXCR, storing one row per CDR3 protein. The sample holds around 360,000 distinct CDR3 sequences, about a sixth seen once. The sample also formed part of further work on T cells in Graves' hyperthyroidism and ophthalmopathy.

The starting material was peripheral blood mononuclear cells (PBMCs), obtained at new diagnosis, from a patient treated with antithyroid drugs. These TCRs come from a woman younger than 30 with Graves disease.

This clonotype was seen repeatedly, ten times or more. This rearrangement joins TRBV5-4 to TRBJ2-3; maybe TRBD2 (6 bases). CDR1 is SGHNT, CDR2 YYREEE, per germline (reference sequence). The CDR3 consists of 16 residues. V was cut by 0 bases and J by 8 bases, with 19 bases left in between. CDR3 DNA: TGTGCCAGCAGCTTGGCGGGCCGGGAGCTGGCAGCTACGCAGTATTTT. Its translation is CASSLAGRELAATQYF.

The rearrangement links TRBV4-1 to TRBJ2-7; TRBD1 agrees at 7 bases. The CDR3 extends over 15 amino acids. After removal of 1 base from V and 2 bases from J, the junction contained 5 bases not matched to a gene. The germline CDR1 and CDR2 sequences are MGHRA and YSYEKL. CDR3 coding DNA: TGCGCCAGCAGCCAAGCTGGGACAGCAACCTACGAGCAGTACTTC. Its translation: CASSQAGTATYEQYF.

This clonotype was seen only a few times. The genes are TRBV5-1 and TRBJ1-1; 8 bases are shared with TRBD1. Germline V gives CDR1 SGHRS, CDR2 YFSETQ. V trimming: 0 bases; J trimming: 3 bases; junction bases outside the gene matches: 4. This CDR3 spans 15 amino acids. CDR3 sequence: CASSLGTGRDTEAFF. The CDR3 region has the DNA TGCGCCAGCAGCTTGGGGACAGGGAGGGACACTGAAGCTTTCTTT.

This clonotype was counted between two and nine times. CDR3 amino acids: CASSPTPKGGNTEAFF. The CDR3 DNA follows: TGTGCCAGCAGTCCGACGCCCAAGGGGGGGAACACTGAAGCTTTCTTT. The chain carries TRBV28 and TRBJ1-1; perhaps TRBD1 as D (6 bases). Germline V CDR1 and CDR2: MDHEN, SYDVKM. CDR3 length: 16 residues. With 5 bases removed from V and 1 base from J, the gap between germline ends came to 17 bases.

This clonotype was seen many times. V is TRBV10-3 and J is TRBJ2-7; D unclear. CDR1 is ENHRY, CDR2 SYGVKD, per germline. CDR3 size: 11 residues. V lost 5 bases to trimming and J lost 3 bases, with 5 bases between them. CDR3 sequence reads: CAISTNYEQYF. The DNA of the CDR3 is TGTGCCATCAGTACTAACTACGAGCAGTACTTC.

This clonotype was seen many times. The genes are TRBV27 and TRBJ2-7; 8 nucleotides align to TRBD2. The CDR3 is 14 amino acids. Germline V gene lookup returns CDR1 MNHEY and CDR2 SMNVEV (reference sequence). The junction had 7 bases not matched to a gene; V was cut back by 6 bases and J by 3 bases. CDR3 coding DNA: TGTGCCAGCAGGGCGGGACTAGAGGGCTACGAGCAGTACTTC. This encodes CASRAGLEGYEQYF.